The 21 T cell receptor beta chains presented below share a single source sample, sequenced in a study of T-cell memory formation after mild COVID-19. Using its own MiXCR run on the 5' RACE reads, TCRdb lists one record per CDR3 protein. The sample records 300,000 to 350,000 distinct CDR3 sequences, approximately 13% being singletons. The source material was PBMCs or a T cell subset sorted from them (not recorded which). The receptors originated from a man aged 18 to 35 who had mild COVID-19 (a few samples of this study predate the infection). Cell type and time point are not known.

The chain uses TRBV15 and TRBJ1-5, with D hard to call. Per the germline V gene, CDR1 is LNHNV and CDR2 is YYDKDF (reference sequence). The CDR3 has 15 amino acids. V dropped 0 bases and J dropped 0 bases, with 6 bases sitting between them. CDR3 loop: CATSRDLHSNQPQHF. The CDR3 DNA follows: TGTGCCACCAGCAGAGATCTCCATAGCAATCAGCCCCAGCATTTT.

In this sample, this clonotype turned up a few times. The chain's CDR3 is CASSLTGAHGPQHF. In DNA, the CDR3 is TGTGCCAGTAGTTTGACAGGTGCTCACGGGCCCCAGCATTTT. V usage is TRBV19 and J usage is TRBJ1-5; D perhaps matches TRBD1 (6 bases). The V end was cut by 5 bases, the J end by 9 bases, with 17 bases between. Looked up from germline, CDR1 is LNHDA and CDR2 is SQIVND (reference sequence). The CDR3 covers 14 residues.

Many counts were recorded for this clonotype. The V call is TRBV5-1, the J call TRBJ2-2; D is unresolved. The ends were cut back, 0 bases at V and 1 base at J, with 7 bases in the middle. The CDR3 loop spans 15 amino acids. The germline CDR1 and CDR2 sequences are SGHRS and YFSETQ. The CDR3 loop is CASSLASLNTGELFF. The CDR3 DNA reads as TGCGCCAGCAGCTTGGCGTCCCTGAACACCGGGGAGCTGTTTTTT.

This clonotype was found a few times. The chain uses TRBV2 and TRBJ1-1, with no clear D. The CDR3 consists of 15 residues. V was shortened by 8 bases and J by 0 bases, with 16 bases between the two germline ends. Per germline, CDR1 SNHLY and CDR2 FYNNEI. This chain's CDR3 is CASSPWTALNTEAFF. The DNA for the CDR3 is TGTGCCAGCTCGCCTTGGACGGCATTGAACACTGAAGCTTTCTTT.

The rearrangement joins TRBV20-1 to TRBJ2-3; 9 bases are shared with TRBD1. The CDR3 is made up of 13 amino acids. Per the germline V gene, CDR1 is DFQATT and CDR2 is SNEGSKA (reference sequence). J lost 6 bases, V lost 3 bases, and 4 bases had no gene match. CDR3 nucleotides: TGCAGTGCTAGGGGGACAGGGAGGGATACGCAGTATTTT. Its translation is CSARGTGRDTQYF.

This clonotype was counted between two and nine times. The V call is TRBV27, the J call TRBJ2-1; TRBD2 agrees at 13 bases. V lost 5 bases and J lost 2; bases outside the gene matches: 6. This CDR3 region has 17 residues. Germline assignment: CDR1 MNHEY and CDR2 SMNVEV (reference sequence). In DNA form, the CDR3 reads TGTGCCAGCAGTCCTCGACTAGCGGGGGGAACCTACAATGAGCAGTTCTTC. This sequence encodes CASSPRLAGGTYNEQFF.

CDR3 in amino acids: CASSFSGKGETQYF. CDR3 nucleotide sequence: TGTGCCAGCAGTTTCTCCGGGAAAGGCGAGACCCAGTACTTC. The chain recombines TRBV12-3 or TRBV12-4 with TRBJ2-5, with a tentative D call TRBD2 (5 bases). The V end lost 3 bases, the J end lost 5 bases, and 13 bases lay between the germline ends. The CDR3 consists of 14 residues.

CDR3 residues: CASSPAGGSTGELFF. The CDR3 region has the DNA TGTGCCAGCAGCCCTGCAGGGGGAAGCACCGGGGAGCTGTTTTTT. The chain recombines TRBV7-6 with TRBJ2-2; 7 bases map to TRBD1. There are 15 residues in the CDR3. Germline V CDR1 and CDR2: SGHVS, FNYEAQ. Trimming took 5 bases from V and 4 from J; bases not matched to a gene: 7.

The table lists this clonotype with a few counts. One end of the junction varies from germline; a read error may be responsible. The chain joins TRBV11-2 to TRBJ1-4; D is undetermined. Germline loops: CDR1 SGHAT, CDR2 FQNNGV. The CDR3 totals 16 residues. The CDR3 is CSSSLLWSGLGEKLFF. In DNA form, the CDR3 reads TGTTCCAGCAGCTTACTTTGGTCTGGTCTTGGTGAAAAACTGTTTTTT.

This chain joins TRBV12-3 or TRBV12-4 and TRBJ2-7, with TRBD1 as a possible D gene (5 bases). V was pared by 2 bases and J by 4 bases, with 12 bases between. This CDR3 region has 14 residues. CDR3 in DNA: TGTGCCAGCAGTTTACAGGGTTTGCAGTACGAGCAGTACTTC. It yields the protein CASSLQGLQYEQYF.

The chain employs TRBV20-1 and TRBJ1-5, with 8 nucleotides matching TRBD1. Germline values: CDR1 DFQATT, CDR2 SNEGSKA (reference sequence). The trim removed 5 bases at V and 3 bases at J, leaving 3 bases unmatched. CDR3 length: 13 residues. The CDR3 spells CSASDRDNQPQHF. The CDR3 nucleotides read TGCAGTGCTTCGGACAGGGACAATCAGCCCCAGCATTTT.

This clonotype was detected many times. This chain links TRBV12-3 or TRBV12-4 with TRBJ2-3; unclear D gene. V shed 3 bases and J shed 3 bases, with 7 bases lying between them. The CDR3 sequence is 13 residues long. The CDR3 protein is CASSFRPTDTQYF. CDR3 coding DNA: TGTGCCAGCAGTTTTAGACCTACAGATACGCAGTATTTT.

Many counts were recorded for this clonotype. This chain connects TRBV4-3 to TRBJ2-7, with 9 nucleotides matching TRBD1. This CDR3 region has 15 residues. Trimming cost V 2 bases and J 5 bases; bases outside gene matches: 7. Germline lookup yields CDR1 LGHNA and CDR2 YSLEER. CDR3 region: CASSQYRGQGNEQYF. DNA for the CDR3: TGCGCCAGCAGCCAATACAGGGGACAGGGAAACGAGCAGTACTTC.

The V and J genes are TRBV7-2 and TRBJ2-6, with D unclear. The CDR3 runs to 14 residues. Germline V gene sequence: CDR1 SGHTA, CDR2 FQGNSA. The V end was cut by 5 bases, the J end by 2 bases, with 7 bases between. In DNA form, the CDR3 reads TGTGCCAGCAGCCGGTCAGCTGGGGCCAACGTCCTGACTTTC. Translation gives CASSRSAGANVLTF. Looking up the rest from reference TRBV7-2 and TRBJ2-6 gives the full variable domain: GAGVSQSPSNKVTEKGKDVELRCDPISGHTALYWYRQSLGQGLEFLIYFQGNSAPDKSGLPSDRFSAERTGGSVSTLTIQRTQQEDSAVYLCASSRSAGANVLTFGAGSRLTVL.

This rearrangement joins TRBV20-1 to TRBJ2-3, with 7 bases identical to TRBD1. This CDR3 contains 13 residues. V lost 5 bases to trimming and J lost 4 bases; unmatched junction nucleotides: 6. The V gene's germline CDR1 is DFQATT and CDR2 SNEGSKA (reference sequence). CDR3 sequence reads: CSAYRGFADTQYF. In DNA, the CDR3 is TGCAGTGCTTACAGGGGATTTGCAGATACGCAGTATTTT.

The gene calls are TRBV7-2 and TRBJ1-4; 8 positions match TRBD1. CDR3 length: 16 amino acids. With V trimmed by 5 bases and J by 12 bases, 17 bases remained unmatched. CDR1 and CDR2 (germline): SGHTA, FQGNSA. CDR3 bases: TGTGCCAGCAGCCGCGGGACAGGTTATGAGGGGATGCAACTGTTTTTT. The encoded protein is CASSRGTGYEGMQLFF.

In this sample, this clonotype turned up a few times. The chain is built from TRBV3-1 and TRBJ2-2, with TRBD1 as a possible D gene (6 bases). Trimming stripped 6 bases from V and 5 bases from J, with 16 bases between. The CDR3 sequence is 15 residues long. Germline-derived CDR1 and CDR2 are LGHDT and YNNKEL (reference sequence). The CDR3 DNA reads TGTGCCAGCAGTCGAAGGGGGTCGTGGACCGGGGAGCTGTTTTTT. Its protein product is CASSRRGSWTGELFF.

This clonotype occurred many times. The chain combines TRBV5-5 with TRBJ2-7; D remains unclear. V was clipped by 0 bases and J by 10 bases, with 17 bases between them. CDR3 length equals 14 residues. CDR1 and CDR2 (germline): SGHKS, YYEKEE (reference sequence). CDR3 DNA sequence: TGTGCCAGCAGCTTGGCTGTGCCCAGAAGGGATCAGTACTTC. Protein sequence: CASSLAVPRRDQYF.

This clonotype was counted many times. The rearrangement links TRBV5-1 to TRBJ2-3, with D perhaps matching TRBD1 or TRBD2 (6 bases each). Trimming took 1 base from V and 5 from J, leaving 20 bases between them. CDR1 and CDR2 from the germline V gene are SGHRS and YFSETQ. The length of the CDR3 is 17 residues. The CDR3 is CASSLRGGRGVGDTQYF. CDR3 DNA sequence: TGCGCCAGCAGCTTGCGAGGGGGGCGCGGTGTAGGAGATACGCAGTATTTT. The whole variable domain, remainder taken from reference TRBV5-1 and TRBJ2-3, is KAGVTQTPRYLIKTRGQQVTLSCSPISGHRSVSWYQQTPGQGLQFLFEYFSETQRNKGNFPGRFSGRQFSNSRSEMNVSTLELGDSALYLCASSLRGGRGVGDTQYFGPGTRLTVL.

The chain links TRBV7-2 to TRBJ1-1; tentative D call: TRBD1 (5 bases). The CDR3 has 14 amino acids. V lost 5 bases to trimming and J lost 5 bases, with 15 bases between them. The germline V gene has CDR1 SGHTA and CDR2 FQGNSA. This chain's CDR3 is CASSPSGTWTEAFF. CDR3 DNA: TGTGCCAGCAGCCCGTCCGGGACCTGGACTGAAGCTTTCTTT.

This clonotype was found a few times. V and J are TRBV5-1 and TRBJ2-2; D is unresolved. With 0 bases removed from V and 5 bases from J, the gap between germline ends came to 17 bases. Per germline, CDR1 SGHRS and CDR2 YFSETQ. The CDR3 covers 17 residues. This chain's CDR3 is CASSLDPTSRWTGELFF. The CDR3 DNA reads TGCGCCAGCAGCTTGGACCCCACCTCCAGGTGGACCGGGGAGCTGTTTTTT.